Each of the 30 T cell receptor beta chains below was sequenced from the same sample in a study of T cell repertoires in cytomegalovirus infection. Antigen specificity for these receptors is unknown. TCRdb passed the reads through MiXCR, listing each CDR3 protein once. The data show around 300,000 distinct CDR3 sequences, 25% seen once. Sequencing was performed on cultured PBMCs, taken from culture after CMV antigen stimulation. The source of these receptors is a human donor in good health (CMV status not recorded). Some clones in this sample may be carry-over from other donors' samples.

Ten or more counts support this clonotype. The rearrangement joins TRBV7-2 to TRBJ2-1; D gene ambiguous. The V and J ends lost 2 bases and 5 bases respectively, with 7 bases between them. The V gene's germline CDR1 is SGHTA and CDR2 FQGNSA. The CDR3 loop spans 13 amino acids. Here the CDR3 reads CASSLRRNNEQFF. CDR3 nucleotides: TGTGCCAGCAGCTTACGGCGGAACAATGAGCAGTTCTTC.

The rearrangement links TRBV20-1 to TRBJ2-3; 7 bases map to TRBD2. Germline assignment: CDR1 DFQATT and CDR2 SNEGSKA (reference sequence). This CDR3 is 12 amino acids long. Trimming at V came to 8 bases and at J to 6 bases, leaving 8 bases not matched to a gene. This CDR3 reads CSRRGTTDTQYF. The CDR3 DNA follows: TGCAGTCGGCGGGGGACCACGGATACGCAGTATTTT.

The rearrangement uses TRBV20-1 and TRBJ2-1; 9 nucleotides agree with TRBD2. CDR1 is DFQATT, CDR2 SNEGSKA, per germline (reference sequence). This CDR3 contains 16 residues. The V segment lost 3 bases and the J segment 7 bases; nucleotides outside the gene matches: 13. CDR3 bases: TGCAGTGCTAGCGTGTCATATGCGGGAGGGGGGAATGAGCAGTTCTTC. Translated: CSASVSYAGGGNEQFF.

In this sample, this clonotype turned up many times. The chain links TRBV7-6 to TRBJ2-1; 14 bases line up with TRBD2. The CDR3 has 17 residues. V dropped 5 bases and J dropped 4; count of bases not matched to a gene: 7. CDR1 is SGHVS and CDR2 is FNYEAQ in the germline V gene. CDR3 loop: CASSRGTSGSVYNEQFF. CDR3 DNA sequence: TGTGCCAGCAGCCGTGGGACTAGCGGGAGTGTATACAATGAGCAGTTCTTC. Drawing the rest from reference TRBV7-6 and TRBJ2-1, the complete variable domain is GAGVSQSPRYKVTKRGQDVALRCDPISGHVSLYWYRQALGQGPEFLTYFNYEAQQDKSGLPNDRFSAERPEGSISTLTIQRTEQRDSAMYRCASSRGTSGSVYNEQFFGPGTRLTVL.

This clonotype was found a few times. The chain recombines TRBV7-2 with TRBJ1-3; 7 nucleotides align to TRBD1. The CDR3 runs to 16 residues. Trimming at V came to 2 bases and at J to 4 bases, leaving 8 bases not matched to a gene. Per the germline V gene, CDR1 is SGHTA and CDR2 is FQGNSA. The CDR3 loop reads CASSLSATGSGNTIYF. CDR3 DNA sequence: TGTGCCAGCAGCTTATCGGCGACAGGGTCAGGAAACACCATATATTTT.

The V gene is TRBV14, the J gene TRBJ2-3; D is perhaps TRBD1 or TRBD2 (6 bases each). The CDR3 covers 14 residues. From germline, CDR1 is SGHDN and CDR2 FVKESK. V dropped 4 bases and J dropped 5 bases, with 13 bases sitting between them. The chain's CDR3 is CASSPIGGVDTQYF. CDR3 coding DNA: TGTGCCAGCAGCCCGATCGGGGGCGTAGATACGCAGTATTTT.

This rearrangement joins TRBV28 to TRBJ1-1, with TRBD1 as a possible D gene (6 bases). V gave up 5 bases and J gave up 5 bases, with 24 bases separating them. CDR1 and CDR2 from the germline V gene are MDHEN and SYDVKM. The CDR3 is 17 residues long. Here the CDR3 DNA reads TGTGCCAGCAGTCCGCACGGGACACCAATCCCTGGGACTGAAGCTTTCTTT. This sequence encodes CASSPHGTPIPGTEAFF.

About this clonotype: A read error is possible here, since a much larger clone lies one base away. V usage is TRBV6-2 or TRBV6-3 and J usage is TRBJ2-7; D gene unclear. CDR3 length equals 10 residues. Per the germline V gene, CDR1 is MNHEY and CDR2 is SVGEGT. The V and J ends lost 6 bases and 5 bases respectively, with 5 bases between them. The CDR3 DNA follows: TGTGCCAGCAGACGGAACGAGCAGTACTTC. This translates into CASRRNEQYF.

This clonotype turned up a few times. This chain connects TRBV5-6 to TRBJ2-1, with 7 bases fitting TRBD2. The CDR3 runs 17 residues. In germline, CDR1 is SGHDT, CDR2 YYEEEE. Losses at the gene ends were 0 bases for V and 4 bases for J; bases not matched to a gene: 10. CDR3 protein: CASSLASSGDPYNEQFF. Written as DNA, the CDR3 is TGTGCCAGCAGCTTGGCCTCTAGCGGCGATCCTTACAATGAGCAGTTCTTC.

V gene TRBV12-3 or TRBV12-4 combines with J gene TRBJ1-1; D is ambiguous. Trimming removed 3 bases from V and 1 base from J, with 9 bases in between. There are 14 residues in the CDR3. The DNA for the CDR3 is TGTGCCAGCAGTTTTCTCGGCTGGAACACTGAAGCTTTCTTT. Its protein is CASSFLGWNTEAFF.

This clonotype came up a few times. CDR3 sequence (DNA): TGTGCCAGCAGCGAGGGGGGGAGGACCGGGGAGCTGTTTTTT. Translation: CASSEGGRTGELFF. This chain connects TRBV7-2 to TRBJ2-2, with a weak D call TRBD2 (7 bases). V was trimmed by 5 bases and J by 5 bases, leaving 12 bases between them. Germline CDR1 SGHTA, CDR2 FQGNSA. The CDR3 sequence is 14 residues long.

As concerns this clonotype: This may stem from a read error, because a much larger clone lies one nucleotide away. The chain combines TRBV7-3 with TRBJ1-1; no clear D. CDR1 is SGHTA, CDR2 FQGTGA, per germline. V was trimmed by 5 bases and J by 5 bases, leaving 15 bases between them. CDR3 length equals 14 residues. CDR3 in amino acids: CASSAGSGGTEAFF. The CDR3 DNA reads as TGTGCCAGCAGCGCCGGGTCAGGCGGGACTGAAGCTTTCTTT.

This clonotype was seen ten or more times. V and J are TRBV7-2 and TRBJ2-7; possibly TRBD1 for D (6 bases). Trimming took off 4 bases at V and 1 base at J, with 11 bases between the two ends. The germline V gene encodes CDR1 SGHTA and CDR2 FQGNSA. The CDR3 contains 14 residues. CDR3 loop: CASSSRGGSYEQYF. CDR3 nucleotide sequence: TGTGCCAGCAGCTCCAGGGGCGGATCCTACGAGCAGTACTTC.

This clonotype appeared a few times. The chain joins TRBV12-3 or TRBV12-4 to TRBJ2-7; D possibly corresponds to TRBD2 (5 bases). The CDR3 loop spans 12 amino acids. V was cut by 6 bases and J by 4 bases, with 10 bases left in between. Here the CDR3 DNA reads TGTGCCAGCAGCGGGAACCGATACGAGCAGTACGTC. It translates to CASSGNRYEQYV.

The chain has TRBV27 and TRBJ2-5, with D uncertain. V was cut by 2 bases and J by 2 bases, with 12 bases left in between. Per germline, CDR1 MNHEY and CDR2 SMNVEV (reference sequence). The length of the CDR3 is 15 residues. The CDR3 spells CASSLRDKMQETQYF. In DNA, the CDR3 is TGTGCCAGCAGTTTAAGAGACAAAATGCAAGAGACCCAGTACTTC.

The chain carries TRBV28 and TRBJ2-7; the match to TRBD1 covers 7 bases. J was trimmed by 5 bases and V by 2 bases; bases with no gene match: 18. The germline V gene has CDR1 MDHEN and CDR2 SYDVKM. The CDR3 covers 18 residues. DNA for the CDR3: TGTGCCAGCAGTTTACAATCGGGGACAGTCCTCCTAAAGGACGAGCAGTACTTC. This sequence encodes CASSLQSGTVLLKDEQYF.

This chain joins TRBV12-3 or TRBV12-4 and TRBJ2-3, with a possible D match to TRBD2 (5 bases). The V end was cut by 6 bases, the J end by 6 bases, with 16 bases between. CDR3 size: 14 residues. CDR3 residues: CASRPEAVRDTQYF. The CDR3 DNA follows: TGTGCCAGCAGACCCGAAGCGGTCCGGGATACGCAGTATTTT.

This clonotype was seen at least ten times. The CDR3 reads CASSTGTSGVPNEQFF. The CDR3, as DNA: TGTGCCAGCAGCACGGGGACTAGCGGTGTTCCCAATGAGCAGTTCTTC. This chain uses TRBV7-8 with TRBJ2-1; 11 bases are shared with TRBD2. Per germline, CDR1 SGHVS and CDR2 FQNEAQ. The V segment lost 5 bases and the J segment 6 bases; nucleotides outside the gene matches: 9. The CDR3 runs 16 residues.

This clonotype was seen a handful of times. J is TRBJ1-1 and V is TRBV7-9; D may be TRBD1 (5 bases). V lost 4 bases, J lost 1 base, and 16 bases lay in between. There are 16 residues in the CDR3. The germline CDR1 and CDR2 sequences are SEHNR and FQNEAQ (reference sequence). CDR3 nucleotides: TGTGCCAGCAGCTCGTACCGTGGGGCGACGAACACTGAAGCTTTCTTT. This gives the protein CASSSYRGATNTEAFF.

This clonotype was detected many times. The chain has TRBV6-2 or TRBV6-3 and TRBJ1-1; a possible D gene is TRBD1 (5 bases). Trimming pared 6 bases from V and 2 bases from J, leaving 16 bases between. The CDR3 is 15 residues long. Germline V gene lookup returns CDR1 MNHEY and CDR2 SVGEGT. The CDR3 region is CASRAPRTQNTEAFF. The CDR3, as DNA: TGTGCCAGCAGAGCCCCCCGGACACAAAACACTGAAGCTTTCTTT.

The CDR3 nucleotides are TGCAGTGGCCGGGACTCTGGGGCCAACGTCCTGACTTTC. Amino acid sequence: CSGRDSGANVLTF. The genes are TRBV20-1 and TRBJ2-6; D perhaps matches TRBD2 (5 bases). Trimming cost V 7 bases and J 0 bases, with 7 bases left between them. CDR1 and CDR2 (germline): DFQATT, SNEGSKA (reference sequence). The CDR3 sequence is 13 residues long.

This clonotype was counted ten times or more. The V call is TRBV7-2, the J call TRBJ2-3; 8 nucleotides align to TRBD2. The CDR3 runs 14 residues. CDR1 is SGHTA and CDR2 is FQGNSA in the germline V gene. With 8 bases clipped from V and 3 bases from J, the junction kept 7 bases outside the gene matches. CDR3 sequence reads: CASGTPGGTDTQYF. In DNA form, the CDR3 reads TGTGCCAGCGGGACCCCGGGAGGGACAGATACGCAGTATTTT.

The rearrangement uses TRBV20-1 and TRBJ1-1; TRBD1 matches at 12 bases. Trimming at V came to 5 bases and at J to 10 bases, leaving 11 bases not matched to a gene. Per germline, CDR1 DFQATT and CDR2 SNEGSKA (reference sequence). The CDR3 has 14 amino acids. The CDR3 protein is CSALNPGQGAGAFF. CDR3 coding DNA: TGCAGTGCTCTTAATCCGGGACAGGGGGCGGGAGCTTTCTTT.

This clonotype appeared a single time. The genes are TRBV7-9 and TRBJ1-2; perhaps TRBD1 as D (5 bases). V dropped 5 bases and J dropped 4 bases, with 17 bases sitting between them. The CDR3 spans 15 residues. Germline V gives CDR1 SEHNR, CDR2 FQNEAQ (reference sequence). In nucleotides, the CDR3 is TGTGCCAGCAGCCCGACAGACAGAGAAAGCTATGGCTACACCTTC. Its protein is CASSPTDRESYGYTF.

The J gene is TRBJ1-1, the V gene TRBV7-9; a possible D gene is TRBD1 (5 bases). Germline assignment: CDR1 SEHNR and CDR2 FQNEAQ (reference sequence). V was cut by 1 base and J by 4 bases, with 16 bases left in between. The CDR3 is 16 amino acids. CDR3 loop: CASSLDLRGDGTEAFF. The DNA of the CDR3 is TGTGCCAGCAGCTTAGATTTAAGAGGGGATGGCACTGAAGCTTTCTTT.

The chain is built from TRBV7-9 and TRBJ1-5; TRBD1 matches at 7 bases. Germline loops: CDR1 SEHNR, CDR2 FQNEAQ (reference sequence). The CDR3 spans 14 residues. Trimming at V came to 5 bases and at J to 7 bases, leaving 8 bases not matched to a gene. DNA for the CDR3: TGTGCCAGCAGCCCAGGGACAGTTAGCCAGCCCCAGCATTTT. Translating it yields CASSPGTVSQPQHF.

In this sample, this clonotype turned up a few times. V gene TRBV5-5 combines with J gene TRBJ2-7; TRBD2 agrees at 11 bases. Germline CDR1 is SGHKS and CDR2 is YYEKEE (reference sequence). This CDR3 region has 16 residues. The J segment lost 0 bases and the V segment lost 4 bases, leaving 6 bases of the junction unmatched. The CDR3 sequence is CASSTTGLAASYEQYF. In DNA, the CDR3 is TGTGCCAGCAGCACAACGGGACTAGCGGCCTCCTACGAGCAGTACTTC.

This clonotype has a handful of counts. The CDR3 DNA follows: TGTGCTAGTGGTTTGGTACTTTCTAGCGGGGACCAAGAGACCCAGTACTTC. This sequence encodes CASGLVLSSGDQETQYF. This chain links TRBV12-5 with TRBJ2-5; 9 nucleotides agree with TRBD2. Germline V gene lookup returns CDR1 LGHNT and CDR2 FRNRAP. Unmatched junction bases numbered 5, after V lost 0 bases and J lost 0 bases. The CDR3 covers 17 residues.

This clonotype was recorded at least ten times. V is TRBV19 and J is TRBJ2-5; TRBD2 matches at 8 bases. This CDR3 is 14 amino acids long. The V and J ends lost 5 bases and 4 bases, in that order; junction bases with no gene match: 6. CDR1 LNHDA and CDR2 SQIVND come from the germline V gene (reference sequence). The CDR3 DNA reads as TGTGCCAGTAGTCGAGCGGGAGCGCGAGAGACCCAGTACTTC. This sequence encodes CASSRAGARETQYF.

In its sample, this clonotype was seen a few times. The rearrangement links TRBV3-1 to TRBJ1-1; 7 nucleotides align to TRBD1. J lost 7 bases, V lost 4 bases, and 3 bases had no gene match. This CDR3 has 12 amino acids. In germline, CDR1 is LGHDT, CDR2 YNNKEL (reference sequence). This chain's CDR3 is CASSPTGVEAFF. Here the CDR3 DNA reads TGTGCCAGCAGCCCAACAGGGGTTGAAGCTTTCTTT.